One and the same sample provided the 10 T cell receptor beta chains below, sequenced in a study of blood T cell repertoires in COVID-19. Here immunoSEQ multiplex PCR was the method, and the copy in TCRdb shows in-frame clones only, minus some. The data contain approximately 360,000 clones, roughly 89% of them singletons. Specimen: peripheral blood. The receptors were gathered from a man aged 18 to 30 with active or convalescent COVID-19.

This clone was recorded only once. The gene calls are TRBV2 and TRBJ1-4, with a tentative D call TRBD1 (5 bases). The CDR3 is 16 amino acids. The ends were cut back, 6 bases at V and 2 bases at J, with 16 bases in the middle. From germline, CDR1 is SNHLY and CDR2 FYNNEI. This CDR3 is CASRPLMAGTNEKLFF. The CDR3 nucleotides are TGTGCCAGCAGACCCCTTATGGCAGGGACTAATGAAAAACTGTTTTTT.

The CDR3 DNA reads TGTGCCAGCAGTTCTACAGGGTCCCCGGGCAATCAGCCCCAGCATTTT. Translating it yields CASSSTGSPGNQPQHF. This chain uses TRBV6-5 with TRBJ1-5; tentatively, D is TRBD1 (6 bases). Germline V gives CDR1 MNHEY, CDR2 SVGAGI. Trimming cost V 4 bases and J 2 bases, with 15 bases left between them. The CDR3 length is 16 residues.

The chain joins TRBV7-3 to TRBJ2-2; 7 positions match TRBD1. Germline CDR1 and CDR2: SGHTA and FQGTGA. V dropped 5 bases and J dropped 6; count of bases not matched to a gene: 6. This CDR3 comprises 14 residues. The CDR3 region has the DNA TGTGCCAGCAGCCATGACAGGGTGGCCGGGGAGCTGTTTTTT. Amino acid sequence: CASSHDRVAGELFF.

This clone was counted a single time. The rearrangement joins TRBV12-3 or TRBV12-4 to TRBJ1-4, with D possibly TRBD1 on 5 matching bases. V lost 4 bases and J lost 4, with 7 bases in between. The CDR3 loop spans 13 amino acids. The CDR3 loop reads CASSSQGNEKLFF. The CDR3 DNA is TGTGCCAGCAGTTCCCAGGGTAATGAAAAACTGTTTTTT.

The rearrangement uses TRBV2 and TRBJ2-2, with 9 bases aligning to TRBD1. This CDR3 has 17 amino acids. The germline V gene has CDR1 SNHLY and CDR2 FYNNEI. Unmatched junction bases numbered 12, after V lost 5 bases and J lost 5 bases. The CDR3 region is CASSPWDRVLNTGELFF. CDR3 nucleotide sequence: TGTGCCAGCAGTCCCTGGGACAGGGTTCTAAATACCGGGGAGCTGTTTTTT.

The chain recombines TRBV24-1 with TRBJ1-5, with TRBD1 as a possible D gene (5 bases). This CDR3 is built from 15 residues. The V end lost 5 bases, the J end lost 4 bases, and 14 bases lay between the germline ends. Germline lookup yields CDR1 KGHDR and CDR2 SFDVKD. The CDR3 DNA reads as TGTGCCACCAGTGCCAGCCAGGGAACAAATCAGCCCCAGCATTTT. Translating it yields CATSASQGTNQPQHF.

The chain joins TRBV9 to TRBJ2-1; 8 bases are shared with TRBD2. Germline V gene lookup returns CDR1 SGDLS and CDR2 YYNGEE. After removal of 4 bases from V and 3 bases from J, the junction contained 6 bases not matched to a gene. This CDR3 contains 15 residues. DNA for the CDR3: TGTGCCAGCAGCCCAACCGGGACTAGCTACAATGAGCAGTTCTTC. This translates into CASSPTGTSYNEQFF.

The chain combines TRBV12-3 or TRBV12-4 with TRBJ2-2, with D possibly matching TRBD2 (5 bases). V gave up 2 bases and J gave up 6 bases, with 7 bases separating them. The CDR3 covers 13 residues. DNA of the CDR3: TGTGCCAGCAGTTTACGGGAACCCGGGGAGCTGTTTTTT. Residues: CASSLREPGELFF.

The chain couples TRBV4-3 to TRBJ2-1; D gene ambiguous. V was trimmed by 1 base and J by 6 bases, leaving 10 bases between them. The CDR3 covers 14 residues. CDR1 LGHNA and CDR2 YSLEER come from the germline V gene. The CDR3 DNA reads TGCGCCAGCAGCCAAGTCTCAGCGACCAATGAGCAGTTCTTC. This gives the protein CASSQVSATNEQFF.

This clone was observed a handful of times. The gene calls are TRBV28 and TRBJ1-2, with 9 bases that match TRBD1. The CDR3 covers 16 residues. Germline values: CDR1 MDHEN, CDR2 SYDVKM. V was pared by 5 bases and J by 4 bases, with 11 bases of the junction left unmatched. This CDR3 reads CASSGQGQGLFYGYTF. CDR3 sequence (DNA): TGTGCCAGCAGTGGACAGGGACAGGGCTTATTCTATGGCTACACCTTC.